The rows below give T cell receptor beta chains drawn from one sample of a study of OX40 agonist ivuxolimab in advanced cancers. Sequencing was performed with immunoSEQ multiplex PCR; in TCRdb, only in-frame clones are kept and a portion is missing. This table holds about 83,000 clones, roughly four fifths found once. This sample comprised CD4+ or CD8+ T cells sorted from blood, obtained in a trial of the OX40 agonist ivuxolimab. These TCRs come from an adult with an advanced solid tumor such as melanoma, head and neck, liver or kidney cancer. CDR3s include the opening cysteine and the closing phenylalanine or tryptophan. Fields, in order: V gene, J gene, clone size, D gene, CDR3 protein, CDR3 DNA. The D gene is left open where the match is weak. Part of the rows lack a size; the others show once, few, many or a class for expanded clones.

>TRBV19|TRBJ1-2|-|TRBD1
CASSISGTGNYGYTF
TGTGCCAGTAGTATTTCCGGGACAGGGAACTATGGCTACACCTTC
>TRBV7-9|TRBJ1-1|few|-
CASSLEADTEAFF
TGTGCCAGCAGCTTAGAGGCAGACACTGAAGCTTTCTTT
>TRBV18|TRBJ2-3|-|-
CASSPGIATDTQYF
TGTGCCAGCTCACCAGGAATCGCCACAGATACGCAGTATTTT
>TRBV2|TRBJ1-6|-|TRBD1
CASEGTGYSPLHF
TGTGCCAGCGAGGGGACAGGGTATTCACCCCTCCACTTT
>TRBV7-9|TRBJ2-3|-|TRBD2
CASSLGLAGGTDTQYF
TGTGCCAGCAGCTTAGGACTAGCGGGGGGCACAGATACGCAGTATTTT
>TRBV19|TRBJ2-7|-|-
CASRVGGTTYSEQYF
TGTGCCAGCAGAGTCGGGGGTACAACTTATTCCGAGCAGTACTTC
>TRBV29-1|TRBJ2-5|-|TRBD2
CSVTPTSGGRETQYF
TGCAGCGTTACCCCGACTAGCGGGGGACGAGAGACCCAGTACTTC
>TRBV5-4|TRBJ1-4|-|TRBD1
CASSRGTGGVNEKLFF
TGTGCCAGCAGCCGTGGGACAGGGGGCGTAAATGAAAAACTGTTTTTT
>TRBV5-4|TRBJ2-7|-|TRBD1
CASSSDRGSYEQYF
TGTGCCAGCAGCTCGGACAGGGGAAGCTACGAGCAGTACTTC
>TRBV18|TRBJ2-7|once|TRBD1
CASSPPGQGGEQYF
TGTGCCAGCTCACCACCGGGACAGGGCGGCGAGCAGTACTTC
>TRBV7-8|TRBJ1-5|-|-
CASSPRQVMDNQPQHF
TGTGCCAGCAGCCCCCGACAGGTGATGGACAATCAGCCCCAGCATTTT
>TRBV7-2|TRBJ1-4|-|-
CASSLAPTGSPNEKLFF
TGTGCCAGCAGCTTAGCGCCCACAGGGTCCCCTAATGAAAAACTGTTTTTT
>TRBV30|TRBJ2-7|-|TRBD1
CAWRDRGRYEQYF
TGTGCCTGGAGAGACAGGGGACGATACGAGCAGTACTTC
>TRBV23-1|TRBJ2-5|-|TRBD1
CASRVGTGKETQYF
TGCGCCAGCAGGGTGGGGACAGGTAAAGAGACCCAGTACTTC
>TRBV4-3|TRBJ1-2|-|-
CASNPRDTERNYGYTF
TGCGCCAGCAACCCGAGGGACACAGAACGTAACTATGGCTACACCTTC
>TRBV28|TRBJ1-2|-|TRBD1
CASSFSPFLRGRWGYTF
TGTGCCAGCAGTTTCTCACCCTTCCTCAGGGGGCGGTGGGGCTACACCTTC
>TRBV6-5|TRBJ1-2|-|-
CASSPLGGGYTF
TGTGCCAGCAGTCCCCTCGGGGGGGGCTACACCTTC
>TRBV18|TRBJ2-5|-|-
CASSPPARKETQYF
TGTGCCAGCTCACCCCCCGCCCGCAAGGAGACCCAGTACTTC
>TRBV2|TRBJ2-6|-|TRBD1
CASSETGGSGANVLTF
TGTGCCAGCAGTGAGACAGGGGGCTCTGGGGCCAACGTCCTGACTTTC
>TRBV6-6|TRBJ2-2|-|-
CASSYGSNLGELFF
TGTGCCAGCAGTTACGGGTCGAACCTGGGGGAGCTGTTTTTT
>TRBV28|TRBJ1-3|once|TRBD1
CASTYQTGISGNTIYF
TGTGCCAGCACTTACCAGACAGGGATCTCTGGAAACACCATATATTTT
>TRBV5-5|TRBJ2-1|-|TRBD1
CASSSGTGYLEQFF
TGTGCCAGCAGCTCCGGGACAGGGTATCTTGAGCAGTTCTTC
>TRBV18|TRBJ1-1|-|TRBD1
CASSPEGTGTEAFF
TGTGCCAGCTCACCAGAAGGGACAGGGACTGAAGCTTTCTTT
>TRBV6-5|TRBJ2-5|once|-
CASTPTGTETQYF
TGTGCCAGCACCCCCACAGGGACAGAGACCCAGTACTTC
>TRBV10-3|TRBJ1-5|-|TRBD1
CAISEEDRGPQHF
TGTGCCATCAGTGAGGAGGACAGGGGGCCCCAGCATTTT
>TRBV5-4|TRBJ2-7|-|TRBD2
CASSLPRTSYEQYF
TGTGCCAGCAGCTTGCCCCGGACTAGCTACGAGCAGTACTTC
>TRBV7-9|TRBJ1-6|-|-
CASSSGRTSRAPLHF
TGTGCCAGCAGCTCTGGCCGGACATCCAGGGCACCCCTCCACTTT
>TRBV30|TRBJ1-4|-|-
CAWSAWGGAGEKLFF
TGTGCCTGGAGCGCCTGGGGGGGGGCCGGTGAAAAACTGTTTTTT
>TRBV6-1|TRBJ2-7|-|-
CASSEGVADPFEQYF
TGTGCCAGCAGTGAAGGGGTAGCGGACCCCTTTGAGCAGTACTTC
>TRBV19|TRBJ1-2|-|-
CASSIIGPTLGYTF
TGTGCCAGTAGTATCATCGGGCCCACGTTGGGCTACACCTTC
>TRBV16|TRBJ2-2|-|-
CASSQSLTGLNTGELFF
TGTGCCAGCAGCCAATCCCTCACAGGGCTAAACACCGGGGAGCTGTTTTTT
>TRBV2|TRBJ1-2|-|-
CASTQVTYYGYTF
TGTGCCAGTACCCAGGTCACCTACTATGGCTACACCTTC
>TRBV6-5|TRBJ1-3|-|TRBD1
CASKMDRGRLTTIYF
TGTGCCAGCAAGATGGACAGGGGCCGCTTGACCACCATATATTTT
>TRBV30|TRBJ2-7|-|-
CAWSRQASYEQYF
TGTGCCTGGAGTAGACAGGCGTCCTACGAGCAGTACTTC
>TRBV18|TRBJ2-7|-|TRBD1
CASSALASGQGGEQYF
TGTGCCAGCTCCGCCCTAGCGTCCGGACAGGGGGGTGAGCAGTACTTC
>TRBV5-1|TRBJ1-4|-|-
CASRLGTPRVDEKLFF
TGCGCCAGCAGATTGGGGACCCCCCGGGTTGATGAAAAACTGTTTTTT